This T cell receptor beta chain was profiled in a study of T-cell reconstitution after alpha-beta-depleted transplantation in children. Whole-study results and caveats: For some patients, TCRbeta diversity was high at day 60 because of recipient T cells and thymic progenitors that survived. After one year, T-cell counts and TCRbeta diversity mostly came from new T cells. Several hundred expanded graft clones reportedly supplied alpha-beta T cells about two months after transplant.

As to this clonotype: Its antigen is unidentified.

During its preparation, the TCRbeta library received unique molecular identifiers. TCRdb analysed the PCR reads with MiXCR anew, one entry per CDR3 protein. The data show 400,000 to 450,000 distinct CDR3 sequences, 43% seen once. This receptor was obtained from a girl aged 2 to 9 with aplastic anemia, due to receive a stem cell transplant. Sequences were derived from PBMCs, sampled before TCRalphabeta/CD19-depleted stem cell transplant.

The DNA of the CDR3 is TGTGCCAGCAGTCAACTCCCCGGGGAGCTGTTTTTT. It codes for CASSQLPGELFF. The chain employs TRBV27 and TRBJ2-2; D is unclear. Between the trimmed V and J ends, which lost 5 bases and 6 bases, there was a span of 7 bases. Germline V gives CDR1 MNHEY, CDR2 SMNVEV (reference sequence). This CDR3 has 12 amino acids.